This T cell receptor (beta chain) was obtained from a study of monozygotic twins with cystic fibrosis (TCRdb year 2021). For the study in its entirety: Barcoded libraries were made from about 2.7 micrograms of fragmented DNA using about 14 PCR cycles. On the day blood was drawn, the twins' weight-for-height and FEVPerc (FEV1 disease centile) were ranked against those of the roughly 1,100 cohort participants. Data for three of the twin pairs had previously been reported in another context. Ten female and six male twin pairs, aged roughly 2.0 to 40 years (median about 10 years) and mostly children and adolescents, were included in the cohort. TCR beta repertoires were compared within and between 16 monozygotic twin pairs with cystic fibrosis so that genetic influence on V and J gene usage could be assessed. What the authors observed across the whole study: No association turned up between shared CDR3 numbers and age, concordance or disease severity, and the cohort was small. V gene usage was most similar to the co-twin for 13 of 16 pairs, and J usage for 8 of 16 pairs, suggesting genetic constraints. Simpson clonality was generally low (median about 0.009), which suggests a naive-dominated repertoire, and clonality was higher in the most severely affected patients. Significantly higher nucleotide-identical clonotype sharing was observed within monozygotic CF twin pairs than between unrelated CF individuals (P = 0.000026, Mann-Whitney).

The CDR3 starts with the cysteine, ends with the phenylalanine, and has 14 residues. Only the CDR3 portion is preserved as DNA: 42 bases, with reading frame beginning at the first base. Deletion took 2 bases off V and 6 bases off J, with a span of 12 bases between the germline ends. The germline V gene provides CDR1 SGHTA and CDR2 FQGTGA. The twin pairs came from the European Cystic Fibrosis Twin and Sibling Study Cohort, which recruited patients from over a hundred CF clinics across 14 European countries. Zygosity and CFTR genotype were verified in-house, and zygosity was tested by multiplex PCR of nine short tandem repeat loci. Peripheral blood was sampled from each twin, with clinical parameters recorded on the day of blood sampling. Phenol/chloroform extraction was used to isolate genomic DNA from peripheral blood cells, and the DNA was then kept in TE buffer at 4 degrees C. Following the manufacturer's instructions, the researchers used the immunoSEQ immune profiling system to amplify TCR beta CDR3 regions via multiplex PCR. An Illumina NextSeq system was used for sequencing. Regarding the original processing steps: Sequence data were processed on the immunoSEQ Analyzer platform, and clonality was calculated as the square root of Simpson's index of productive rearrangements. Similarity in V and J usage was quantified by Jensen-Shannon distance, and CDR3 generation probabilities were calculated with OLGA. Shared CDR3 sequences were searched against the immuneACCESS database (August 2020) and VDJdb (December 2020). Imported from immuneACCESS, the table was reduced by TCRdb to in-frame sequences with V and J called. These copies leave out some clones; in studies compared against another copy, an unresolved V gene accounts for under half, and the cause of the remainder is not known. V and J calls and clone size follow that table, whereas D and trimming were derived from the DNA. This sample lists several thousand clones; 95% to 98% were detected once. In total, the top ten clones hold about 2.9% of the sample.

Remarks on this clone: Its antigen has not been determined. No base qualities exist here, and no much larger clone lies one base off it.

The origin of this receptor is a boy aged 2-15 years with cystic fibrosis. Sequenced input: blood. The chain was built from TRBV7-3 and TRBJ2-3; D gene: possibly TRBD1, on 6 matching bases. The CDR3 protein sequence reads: CASSLVGAGDTQYF. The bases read TGTGCCAGCAGCTTAGTGGGGGCTGGGGATACGCAGTATTTT.